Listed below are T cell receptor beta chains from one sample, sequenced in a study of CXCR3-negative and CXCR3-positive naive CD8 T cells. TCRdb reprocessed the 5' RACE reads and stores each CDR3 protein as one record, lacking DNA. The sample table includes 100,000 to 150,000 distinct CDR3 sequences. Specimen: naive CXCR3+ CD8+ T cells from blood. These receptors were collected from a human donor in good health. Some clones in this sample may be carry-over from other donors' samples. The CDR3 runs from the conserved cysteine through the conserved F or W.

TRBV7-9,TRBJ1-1,CASSPQIGVNTEAFF
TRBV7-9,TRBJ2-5,CASSLPWTGLETQYF
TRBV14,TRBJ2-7,CASSPRGNTYEQYF
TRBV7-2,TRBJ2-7,CASSLNPGFYEQYF
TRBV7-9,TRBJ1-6,CASSFGPLGSPLHF
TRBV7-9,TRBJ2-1,CASSFGPGLAVSTYYNEQFF
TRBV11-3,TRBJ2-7,CASSLGLEQYF
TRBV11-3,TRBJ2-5,CASSAGQEETQYF
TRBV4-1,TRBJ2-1,CASSRVPGQGPGGNEQFF
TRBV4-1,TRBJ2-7,CASSQAPDNSYEQYF
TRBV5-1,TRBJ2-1,CASGETNYNEQFF
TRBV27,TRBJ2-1,CASSLSTPLYNEQFF
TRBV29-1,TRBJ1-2,CSVLQQGAWGYTF
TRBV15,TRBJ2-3,CATSRDLVDTQYF
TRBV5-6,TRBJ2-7,CASSPPPNSSYEQYF
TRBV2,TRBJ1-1,CASSEGHWNTEAFF
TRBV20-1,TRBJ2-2,CSARPRNTGELFF
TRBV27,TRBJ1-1,CASSLDRDNTEAFF
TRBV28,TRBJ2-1,CASSPATTGVYNEQFF
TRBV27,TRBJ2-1,CASSQNNEQFF
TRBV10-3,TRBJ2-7,CAISAIKQPYEQYF
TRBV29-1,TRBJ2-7,CSVERVGEQYF